One sample yielded the 8 T cell receptor beta chains listed below, sequenced in a study of blood T cell repertoires in COVID-19. Clones were sequenced by immunoSEQ multiplex PCR, and TCRdb holds only the in-frame ones, with some missing. The data contain around 180,000 clones, about 81% of them singletons. The sample taken for sequencing was peripheral blood. These receptors came from a woman older than 75 with COVID-19, enrolled during active disease.

This clone has only one observation. V and J are TRBV5-1 and TRBJ2-5; 9 positions match TRBD1. From germline, CDR1 is SGHRS and CDR2 YFSETQ. The CDR3 length is 15 residues. J was trimmed by 3 bases and V by 3 bases; bases with no gene match: 6. The chain's CDR3 is CASSSWTGEEETQYF. The CDR3 DNA follows: TGCGCCAGCAGCTCTTGGACAGGGGAAGAAGAGACCCAGTACTTC.

Written as DNA, the CDR3 is TGCAGCGTTGTTGGAGGGGAGACCCAGTACTTC. It encodes CSVVGGETQYF. J is TRBJ2-5 and V is TRBV29-1, with D perhaps TRBD2 (6 bases). Trimming took off 4 bases at V and 5 bases at J, with 8 bases between the two ends. There are 11 residues in the CDR3. Germline CDR1 and CDR2: SQVTM and ANQGSEA.

V gene TRBV28 combines with J gene TRBJ2-7; 8 nucleotides match TRBD2. There are 13 residues in the CDR3. Germline loops: CDR1 MDHEN, CDR2 SYDVKM. The V and J ends lost 2 bases and 5 bases, in that order; junction bases with no gene match: 2. This CDR3 reads CASSLAGGDEQYF. CDR3 nucleotides: TGTGCCAGCAGTTTAGCGGGGGGCGACGAGCAGTACTTC. The full variable domain, in which reference TRBV28 and TRBJ2-7 provide the parts outside the CDR3, is DVKVTQSSRYLVKRTGEKVFLECVQDMDHENMFWYRQDPGLGLRLIYFSYDVKMKEKGDIPEGYSVSREKKERFSLILESASTNQTSMYLCASSLAGGDEQYFGPGTRLTVT.

The CDR3 protein is CASSEREKDTGELFF. The CDR3 DNA reads TGTGCCAGCAGCGAGCGGGAGAAGGACACCGGGGAGCTGTTTTTT. The V and J genes are TRBV25-1 and TRBJ2-2, with 8 bases aligning to TRBD2. Trimming cost V 6 bases and J 3 bases; bases outside gene matches: 6. The CDR3 totals 15 residues. Per germline, CDR1 MGHDK and CDR2 SYGVNS.

V is TRBV12-5 and J is TRBJ1-1, with D uncertain. V was cut by 2 bases and J by 1 base, with 5 bases left in between. The CDR3 has 13 amino acids. Germline values: CDR1 LGHNT, CDR2 FRNRAP. The CDR3 DNA follows: TGTGCTAGTGGTTTGACATGGAACACTGAAGCTTTCTTT. Encoded protein: CASGLTWNTEAFF.

This clone has a single count. J is TRBJ2-3 and V is TRBV7-3; 12 nucleotides line up with TRBD2. Germline assignment: CDR1 SGHTA and CDR2 FQGTGA. V lost 5 bases, J lost 5 bases, and 8 bases stayed unmatched. This CDR3 contains 16 residues. The CDR3 region is CASSLSSGGAGDTQYF. CDR3 coding DNA: TGTGCCAGCAGCCTATCTAGCGGGGGGGCCGGAGATACGCAGTATTTT.

The sample holds a few counts of this clone. The chain links TRBV12-3 or TRBV12-4 to TRBJ1-5; D is undetermined. V gave up 4 bases and J gave up 2 bases, with 3 bases separating them. The CDR3 extends over 12 amino acids. The CDR3 DNA reads TGTGCCAGCAGTTCGGGCAATCAGCCCCAGCATTTT. This encodes CASSSGNQPQHF.

The chain uses TRBV3-1 (or the pseudogene TRBV3-2) and TRBJ1-2, with a weak D call TRBD1 (6 bases). The CDR3 is 13 amino acids. Trimming removed 4 bases at V and 4 bases at J, with 10 bases between. From germline, CDR1 is LGHDT and CDR2 YNNKEL (reference sequence). DNA of the CDR3: TGTGCCAGCAGCCCACAGGGCGGCTATGGCTACACCTTC. Amino acids: CASSPQGGYGYTF.